Listed here is a single T cell receptor beta chain. What it binds is unknown. During the collection period, no donor immune events like infections were recorded. The sample comes from a study of identifying expanded T cells in peripheral blood. Study-wide points: Across healthy donors, higher total template counts meant significantly greater roughly two-week count variance. Differentially abundant clones: 1 to 1.5 between replicates, roughly 16 at approximately two weeks, around 19 at four.

The repertoire was sequenced with immunoSEQ multiplex PCR; TCRdb's copy has only in-frame clones and lacks some. The sample shows around 120,000 clones, roughly 89% of them seen only once. The V end lost 2 bases, the J end lost 3 bases, and 4 bases lay between the germline ends. The CDR3 loop spans 12 amino acids. CDR1 SNHLY and CDR2 FYNNEI come from the germline V gene. This chain connects TRBV2 to TRBJ2-5; D gene unclear. Sequenced material: blood. The clonotype comes from a person aged 18 to 70 in good health. The CDR3 region is CASSESEETQYF. The CDR3 coding sequence is TGTGCCAGCAGTGAATCGGAAGAGACCCAGTACTTC.